A selection of T cell receptor beta chains follows, all from one sample in a study of T-cell memory formation after mild COVID-19. TCRdb re-called the 5' RACE reads through MiXCR, storing one row per CDR3 protein. The table includes approximately 400,000 distinct CDR3 sequences, 20% to 25% detected once. Sequenced material: PBMCs or a T cell subset sorted from them (not recorded which). These receptors were collected from an adult woman who had mild COVID-19 (a few samples of this study predate the infection). Cell type and time point are not known. Both conserved end residues are part of each CDR3. The order of the fields is J gene, D gene, clone size, V gene, CDR3 protein, CDR3 DNA. A D gene is named only where the DNA matches it firmly. Size values are once, few and many counts, or a class for expanded clones, and some rows have none.

>TRBJ2-2|NA|NA|TRBV9
CASSVVALVRGNTGELFF
TGTGCCAGCAGCGTAGTCGCGTTGGTCAGGGGGAACACCGGGGAGCTGTTTTTT
>TRBJ2-2|TRBD2|NA|TRBV5-1
CASSLTSGGDTGELFF
TGCGCCAGCAGCTTGACTAGCGGGGGCGACACCGGGGAGCTGTTTTTT
>TRBJ1-1|NA|NA|TRBV6-5
CASSYSGAINTEAFF
TGTGCCAGCAGTTACTCCGGGGCCATCAACACTGAAGCTTTCTTT
>TRBJ2-5|NA|many|TRBV20-1
CSASQGMKTQYF
TGCAGTGCTAGCCAGGGTATGAAGACCCAGTACTTC
>TRBJ1-1|NA|NA|TRBV4-3
CASSQDAGPNTEAFF
TGCGCCAGCAGCCAGGATGCCGGGCCGAACACTGAAGCTTTCTTT
>TRBJ2-2|TRBD2|NA|TRBV12-3/TRBV12-4
CASSFGRGGNTGELFF
TGTGCCAGCAGTTTTGGTCGCGGGGGGAACACCGGGGAGCTGTTTTTT
>TRBJ1-1|TRBD1|few|TRBV2
CASRGQGAITEAFF
TGTGCCAGCAGGGGACAGGGGGCAATTACTGAAGCTTTCTTT
>TRBJ2-3|NA|NA|TRBV3-1
CASSQEINTDTQYF
TGTGCCAGCAGCCAAGAAATTAACACAGATACGCAGTATTTT
>TRBJ2-7|TRBD1|NA|TRBV29-1
CSVVQGSGDEQYF
TGCAGCGTTGTACAGGGGTCAGGAGACGAGCAGTACTTC
>TRBJ2-7|NA|NA|TRBV19
CASSKGGATYEQYF
TGTGCCAGTAGTAAGGGGGGTGCCACCTACGAGCAGTACTTC
>TRBJ2-1|NA|NA|TRBV24-1
CASSGGGGYNEQFF
TGTGCCTCGTCCGGAGGGGGGGGGTACAATGAGCAGTTCTTC
>TRBJ2-7|TRBD1|NA|TRBV7-8
CASSLALSDPGGEQYF
TGTGCCAGCAGCTTAGCGTTGTCAGATCCAGGGGGTGAGCAGTACTTC
>TRBJ1-1|NA|few|TRBV25-1
CASREVGQPEAFF
TGTGCCAGCAGGGAAGTCGGACAGCCTGAAGCTTTCTTT
>TRBJ2-5|NA|NA|TRBV28
CASSFLGYQETQYF
TGTGCCAGCAGTTTTCTGGGGTACCAAGAGACCCAGTACTTC
>TRBJ1-2|NA|few|TRBV29-1
CSVVRQVNIGSYGYTF
TGCAGCGTTGTGCGCCAGGTTAACATAGGGAGCTATGGCTACACCTTC
>TRBJ1-1|NA|NA|TRBV20-1
CSATRGSMNTEAFF
TGCAGTGCTACCAGGGGCTCGATGAACACTGAAGCTTTCTTT
>TRBJ2-1|NA|NA|TRBV5-1
CASSLEGLGSNEQFF
TGCGCCAGCAGCTTGGAGGGACTGGGCTCCAATGAGCAGTTCTTC
>TRBJ2-4|TRBD2|few|TRBV11-2
CASRKLSAGLAGARYF
TGTGCCAGCAGGAAGCTCTCGGCAGGACTAGCGGGAGCAAGATACTTC
>TRBJ2-5|NA|NA|TRBV12-3/TRBV12-4
CASSPGRRQETQYF
TGTGCCAGCAGTCCCGGGCGGAGACAAGAGACCCAGTACTTC
>TRBJ1-2|NA|few|TRBV6-5
CASSYSQGRPGYTF
TGTGCCAGCAGTTACTCACAGGGTCGCCCCGGCTACACCTTC
>TRBJ1-4|TRBD1|few|TRBV12-3/TRBV12-4
CASSFEGAGKLFF
TGTGCCAGCAGTTTTGAGGGGGCAGGCAAACTGTTTTTT
>TRBJ1-1|NA|few|TRBV5-1
CASSLEEGRPEAFF
TGCGCCAGCAGCTTGGAGGAGGGACGGCCTGAAGCTTTCTTT
>TRBJ2-5|TRBD2|NA|TRBV19
CASSARTSVQETQYF
TGTGCCAGTAGTGCCCGCACTAGCGTCCAAGAGACCCAGTACTTC
>TRBJ2-1|NA|many|TRBV5-1
CASIPDGGVVYNEQFF
TGCGCCAGCATTCCCGACGGGGGAGTGGTTTACAATGAGCAGTTCTTC
>TRBJ2-7|NA|few|TRBV7-2
CASSRVGPGSSYEQYF
TGTGCCAGCAGCCGGGTGGGTCCGGGAAGCTCCTACGAGCAGTACTTC
>TRBJ2-6|NA|NA|TRBV30
CAWGLSGANVLTF
TGTGCCTGGGGACTCTCTGGGGCCAACGTCCTGACTTTC
>TRBJ2-7|TRBD1|few|TRBV5-1
CASSLPGQGQYF
TGCGCCAGCAGCTTGCCGGGACAGGGGCAGTACTTC
>TRBJ2-1|TRBD1|NA|TRBV6-2/TRBV6-3
CASKTGVEVSEQFF
TGTGCCAGCAAGACAGGGGTAGAGGTTAGTGAGCAGTTCTTC
>TRBJ1-1|NA|NA|TRBV12-3/TRBV12-4
CASSHNLEAFF
TGTGCCAGCAGTCACAACTTAGAAGCTTTCTTT
>TRBJ1-2|NA|NA|TRBV4-1
CASSHSTGYTF
TGCGCCAGCAGCCACTCCACCGGCTACACCTTC
>TRBJ1-4|TRBD1|NA|TRBV20-1
CSAMNPGTGNEKLFF
TGCAGTGCAATGAACCCCGGGACAGGGAATGAAAAACTGTTTTTT
>TRBJ1-2|TRBD1|NA|TRBV5-1
CDSSSPGTGSNGYTF
TGCGACAGCAGCTCTCCCGGGACAGGGTCTAACGGCTACACCTTC
>TRBJ2-7|TRBD2|NA|TRBV5-5
CASSMTSGGEEQYF
TGTGCCAGCAGCATGACTAGCGGGGGCGAAGAGCAGTACTTC
>TRBJ2-3|TRBD2|NA|TRBV12-3/TRBV12-4
CASSTGTSSDTQYF
TGTGCCAGCAGTACCGGGACTAGCTCGGATACGCAGTATTTT
>TRBJ1-1|NA|once|TRBV29-1
CSARLPNAAEAFF
TGCAGCGCCCGACTGCCCAACGCCGCGGAAGCTTTCTTT
>TRBJ2-7|NA|NA|TRBV21-1
CASSISSSYEQYF
TGTGCCAGCAGCATTTCCAGCTCCTACGAGCAGTACTTC
>TRBJ1-4|NA|NA|TRBV9
CASSARDFRQTNEKLFF
TGTGCCAGCAGCGCCCGGGACTTTAGACAAACTAATGAAAAACTGTTTTTT
>TRBJ1-4|NA|NA|TRBV2
CASSPPGPSEGKLFF
TGTGCCAGCAGTCCCCCGGGCCCCTCGGAGGGAAAACTGTTTTTT
>TRBJ2-4|NA|few|TRBV29-1
CSVEAGRFSIQYF
TGCAGCGTTGAAGCCGGACGTTTCAGCATTCAGTACTTC
>TRBJ1-1|NA|NA|TRBV29-1
CSVGMSGYTEAFF
TGCAGCGTTGGGATGTCGGGATACACTGAAGCTTTCTTT
>TRBJ2-7|TRBD2|few|TRBV6-2/TRBV6-3
CASSTTSHEQYF
TGTGCCAGCAGTACGACTAGCCACGAGCAGTACTTC
>TRBJ2-5|NA|NA|TRBV7-9
CASSLAGQEETQYF
TGTGCCAGCAGCTTAGCTGGCCAGGAAGAGACCCAGTACTTC
>TRBJ2-7|NA|NA|TRBV7-6
CASSKDRSRAYEQYF
TGTGCCAGCAGCAAGGACCGGAGCCGAGCTTACGAGCAGTACTTC
>TRBJ1-6|NA|few|TRBV6-2/TRBV6-3
CASSYSISGSPLHF
TGTGCCAGCAGTTACTCGATTTCGGGTTCACCCCTCCACTTT
>TRBJ2-7|NA|NA|TRBV5-1
CASSSQDSYEQYF
TGCGCCAGCAGTTCCCAGGACTCCTACGAGCAGTACTTC